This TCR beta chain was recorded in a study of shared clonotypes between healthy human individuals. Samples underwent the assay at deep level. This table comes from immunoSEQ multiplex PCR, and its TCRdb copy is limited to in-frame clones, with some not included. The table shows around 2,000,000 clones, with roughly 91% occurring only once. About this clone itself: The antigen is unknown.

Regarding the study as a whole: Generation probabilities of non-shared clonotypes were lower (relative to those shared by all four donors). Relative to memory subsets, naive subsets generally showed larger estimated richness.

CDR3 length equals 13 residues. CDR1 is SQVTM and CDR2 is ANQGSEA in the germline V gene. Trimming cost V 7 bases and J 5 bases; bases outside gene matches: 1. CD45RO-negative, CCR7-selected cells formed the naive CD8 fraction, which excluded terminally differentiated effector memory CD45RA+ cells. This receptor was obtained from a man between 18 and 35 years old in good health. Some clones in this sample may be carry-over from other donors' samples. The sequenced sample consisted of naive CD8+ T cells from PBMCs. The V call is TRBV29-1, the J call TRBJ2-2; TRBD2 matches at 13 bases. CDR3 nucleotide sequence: TGCAGCGGACTAGCGGGGGGTACCGGGGAGCTGTTTTTT. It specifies CSGLAGGTGELFF.